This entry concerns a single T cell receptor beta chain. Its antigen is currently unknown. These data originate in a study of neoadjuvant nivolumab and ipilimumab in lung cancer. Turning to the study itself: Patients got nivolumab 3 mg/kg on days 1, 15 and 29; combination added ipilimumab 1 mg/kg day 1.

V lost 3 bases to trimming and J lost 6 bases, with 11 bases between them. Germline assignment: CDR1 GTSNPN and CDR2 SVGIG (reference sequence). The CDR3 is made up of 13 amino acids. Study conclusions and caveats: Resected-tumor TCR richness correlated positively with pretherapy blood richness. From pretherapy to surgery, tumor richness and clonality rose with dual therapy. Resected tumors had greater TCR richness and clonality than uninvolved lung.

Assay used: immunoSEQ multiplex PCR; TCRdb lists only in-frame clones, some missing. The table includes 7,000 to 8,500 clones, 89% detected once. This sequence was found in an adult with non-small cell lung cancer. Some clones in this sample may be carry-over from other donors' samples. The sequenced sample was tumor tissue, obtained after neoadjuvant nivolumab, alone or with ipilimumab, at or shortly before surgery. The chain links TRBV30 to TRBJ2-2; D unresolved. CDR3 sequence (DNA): TGTGCCTGGAGGGGCCTCGTTCCCGGGGAGCTGTTTTTT. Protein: CAWRGLVPGELFF.